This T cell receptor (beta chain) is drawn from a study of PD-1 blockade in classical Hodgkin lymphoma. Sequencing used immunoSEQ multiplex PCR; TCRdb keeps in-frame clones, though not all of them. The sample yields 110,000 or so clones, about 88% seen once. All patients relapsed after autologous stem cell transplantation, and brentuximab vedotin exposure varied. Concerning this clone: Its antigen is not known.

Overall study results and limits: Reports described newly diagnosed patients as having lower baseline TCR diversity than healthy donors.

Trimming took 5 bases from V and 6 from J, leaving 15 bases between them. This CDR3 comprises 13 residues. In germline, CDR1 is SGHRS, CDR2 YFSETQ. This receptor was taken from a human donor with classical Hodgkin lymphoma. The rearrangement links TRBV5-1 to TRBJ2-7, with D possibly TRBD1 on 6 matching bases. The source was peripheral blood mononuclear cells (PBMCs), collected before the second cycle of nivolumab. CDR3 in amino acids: CASRIRDTIEQYF. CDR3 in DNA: TGCGCCAGCAGGATCCGGGACACAATCGAGCAGTACTTC. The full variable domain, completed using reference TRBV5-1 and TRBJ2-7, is KAGVTQTPRYLIKTRGQQVTLSCSPISGHRSVSWYQQTPGQGLQFLFEYFSETQRNKGNFPGRFSGRQFSNSRSEMNVSTLELGDSALYLCASRIRDTIEQYFGPGTRLTVT.